These 22 T cell receptor beta chains originate from one sample sequenced in a study of shared clonotypes between healthy human individuals. Sequencing was performed with immunoSEQ multiplex PCR; in TCRdb, only in-frame clones are kept and a portion is missing. The sample gives some 1.5 million clones, roughly 96% of which show up once; approximately 1.1% is in the top ten. Source material: naive CD4+ T cells sorted from blood. Subset reported: CD45RA+ positively selected. These receptors all come from a man aged 30-40 years in good health.

The chain carries TRBV18 and TRBJ1-4; D unclear. Germline CDR1 and CDR2: KGHSH and LQKENI. This CDR3 region has 13 residues. V was shortened by 6 bases and J by 5 bases, with 10 bases between the two germline ends. CDR3 protein: CASSLNQNEKLFF. For the CDR3, the DNA is TGTGCCAGCTCCCTCAATCAAAATGAAAAACTGTTTTTT. The whole variable domain, filled in from reference TRBV18 and TRBJ1-4, reads NAGVMQNPRHLVRRRGQEARLRCSPMKGHSHVYWYRQLPEEGLKFMVYLQKENIIDESGMPKERFSAEFPKEGPSILRIQQVVRGDSAAYFCASSLNQNEKLFFGSGTQLSVL.

The chain uses TRBV2 and TRBJ2-3; no firm D call. Germline V lookup: CDR1 SNHLY, CDR2 FYNNEI. The CDR3 runs 13 residues. V was cut by 6 bases and J by 2 bases, with 9 bases left in between. CDR3 nucleotides: TGTGCCAGCAGCCCCGACTTCACAGATACGCAGTATTTT. Protein sequence: CASSPDFTDTQYF. The full variable domain, its missing parts supplied by reference TRBV2 and TRBJ2-3, is EPEVTQTPSHQVTQMGQEVILRCVPISNHLYFYWYRQILGQKVEFLVSFYNNEISEKSEIFDDQFSVERPDGSNFTLKIRSTKLEDSAMYFCASSPDFTDTQYFGPGTRLTVL.

Turning to this clone: Different DNA sequences within this sample yield the same CDR3. The V gene is TRBV11-2, the J gene TRBJ2-1; TRBD2 matches at 7 bases. V trimming: 1 base; J trimming: 2 bases; junction bases outside the gene matches: 2. This CDR3 is 15 amino acids long. Germline lookup yields CDR1 SGHAT and CDR2 FQNNGV. CDR3 coding DNA: TGTGCCAGCAGCTTAGGGCTAGCGGCCTACAATGAGCAGTTCTTC. Its protein product is CASSLGLAAYNEQFF. Variable domain in full (rest from reference TRBV11-2 and TRBJ2-1): EAGVAQSPRYKIIEKRQSVAFWCNPISGHATLYWYQQILGQGPKLLIQFQNNGVVDDSQLPKDRFSAERLKGVDSTLKIQPAKLEDSAVYLCASSLGLAAYNEQFFGPGTRLTVL.

V usage is TRBV7-9 and J usage is TRBJ2-7, with 8 bases identical to TRBD1. V lost 4 bases to trimming and J lost 6 bases; unmatched junction nucleotides: 8. Germline loops: CDR1 SEHNR, CDR2 FQNEAQ (reference sequence). CDR3 size: 14 residues. Written as DNA, the CDR3 is TGTGCCAGCAGCTCCGGACAGGGATACTCCGAGCAGTACTTC. Translated: CASSSGQGYSEQYF.

J is TRBJ2-2 and V is TRBV27, with D unclear. Trimming removed 5 bases at V and 6 bases at J, with 7 bases between. The germline V gene has CDR1 MNHEY and CDR2 SMNVEV (reference sequence). The CDR3 runs to 12 residues. CDR3 loop: CASSTPAGELFF. The CDR3 DNA is TGTGCCAGCAGTACCCCCGCCGGGGAGCTGTTTTTT.

V usage is TRBV4-1 and J usage is TRBJ2-1, with 7 bases fitting TRBD2. Trimming took 0 bases from V and 7 from J; bases not matched to a gene: 9. CDR1 MGHRA and CDR2 YSYEKL come from the germline V gene. The CDR3 length is 16 residues. The CDR3: CASSQDPGGLLNEQFF. CDR3 DNA sequence: TGCGCCAGCAGCCAAGATCCGGGGGGACTTCTAAATGAGCAGTTCTTC.

This rearrangement joins TRBV2 to TRBJ2-7; D ambiguous. The CDR3 contains 12 residues. V gave up 9 bases and J gave up 2 bases, with 11 bases separating them. Germline loops: CDR1 SNHLY, CDR2 FYNNEI. The CDR3 spells CASSRNTYEQYF. Written as DNA, the CDR3 is TGTGCCAGTAGTAGGAACACCTACGAGCAGTACTTC.

The V gene is TRBV5-1, the J gene TRBJ1-1; D is unclear. Trimming stripped 2 bases from V and 3 bases from J, with 17 bases between. CDR3 size: 16 residues. CDR1 and CDR2 from the germline V gene are SGHRS and YFSETQ. In DNA form, the CDR3 reads TGCGCCAGCAGCTTTGATCCCCTCGGAACCCACACTGAAGCTTTCTTT. Protein: CASSFDPLGTHTEAFF.

This rearrangement joins TRBV29-1 to TRBJ1-1, with TRBD1 identical over 7 bases. Per germline, CDR1 SQVTM and CDR2 ANQGSEA. The CDR3 extends over 12 amino acids. With V trimmed by 4 bases and J by 8 bases, 7 bases remained unmatched. The CDR3 sequence is CSVAGGHREAFF. CDR3 DNA: TGCAGCGTTGCAGGGGGGCATAGAGAAGCTTTCTTT.

The V and J genes are TRBV28 and TRBJ2-3, with 7 nucleotides matching TRBD1. Germline V gene sequence: CDR1 MDHEN, CDR2 SYDVKM. V lost 6 bases, J lost 5 bases, and 11 bases stayed unmatched. The CDR3 is 15 amino acids. DNA of the CDR3: TGTGCCAGCAGAAGACAGGGATGGGGCGGAGATACGCAGTATTTT. Amino acids: CASRRQGWGGDTQYF.

In regard to this clone: Other DNA variants within this sample encode the same CDR3. The V gene is TRBV11-2, the J gene TRBJ2-7; D gene uncertain. V was pared by 3 bases and J by 2 bases, with 8 bases between. Germline V gene data show CDR1 as SGHAT and CDR2 as FQNNGV. The CDR3 extends over 13 amino acids. CDR3 amino acids: CASSLDRPYEQYF. The DNA for the CDR3 is TGTGCCAGCAGCTTGGACCGACCCTACGAGCAGTACTTC.

About this clone: At the DNA level, this CDR3 is encoded by other sequences in the same sample as well. This chain uses TRBV5-4 with TRBJ1-1, with D uncertain. The CDR3 contains 13 residues. Trimming shortened V by 0 bases and J by 2 bases, and 5 bases separated the two germline ends. Per germline, CDR1 SGHNT and CDR2 YYREEE (reference sequence). CDR3 DNA: TGTGCCAGCAGCTTGGAGCGAAACACTGAAGCTTTCTTT. This codes for CASSLERNTEAFF.

V is TRBV18 and J is TRBJ2-2; 10 bases match TRBD2. Germline V gene lookup returns CDR1 KGHSH and CDR2 LQKENI. This CDR3 region has 18 residues. The V gene end was trimmed by 2 bases and the J gene end by 0 bases; junction bases not matched to a gene: 6. For the CDR3, the DNA is TGTGCCAGCTCACCAATTCCTAGCGGGAGTGCGAACACCGGGGAGCTGTTTTTT. As protein: CASSPIPSGSANTGELFF.

The chain recombines TRBV10-3 with TRBJ2-7; 8 bases map to TRBD1. J gave up 2 bases and V 4 bases, and 4 bases lay outside the gene matches. Germline V CDR1 and CDR2: ENHRY, SYGVKD. The CDR3 totals 14 residues. In DNA, the CDR3 is TGTGCCATCAGTGCGGGACAGGTCGCCTACGAGCAGTACTTC. This sequence encodes CAISAGQVAYEQYF.

V is TRBV7-9 and J is TRBJ1-4, with 9 bases lining up with TRBD1. J was trimmed by 6 bases and V by 5 bases; bases with no gene match: 13. The CDR3 covers 17 residues. Looked up from germline, CDR1 is SEHNR and CDR2 is FQNEAQ (reference sequence). The CDR3 DNA follows: TGTGCCAGCAGCCCACGGGACAGGGCGTTATCGGATGAAAAACTGTTTTTT. Amino acids: CASSPRDRALSDEKLFF.

This clone was seen just once. This chain uses TRBV7-2 with TRBJ2-7, with D perhaps matching TRBD1 (6 bases). Germline CDR1 reads SGHTA; CDR2 reads FQGNSA. This CDR3 is built from 16 residues. With 5 bases removed from V and 0 bases from J, the gap between germline ends came to 17 bases. CDR3 sequence reads: CASSPPPYRVSYEQYF. DNA for the CDR3: TGTGCCAGCAGCCCGCCCCCCTACAGGGTCTCCTACGAGCAGTACTTC.

V gene TRBV5-1 combines with J gene TRBJ1-1, with D tentatively TRBD1 (5 bases). CDR3 length: 15 amino acids. CDR1 is SGHRS and CDR2 is YFSETQ in the germline V gene. Trimming took off 0 bases at V and 4 bases at J, with 13 bases between the two ends. CDR3 coding DNA: TGCGCCAGCAGCTTGGAGGTGGGGACGACCACTGAAGCTTTCTTT. Translation: CASSLEVGTTTEAFF.

The chain is built from TRBV18 and TRBJ2-7, with TRBD1 matching over 8 bases. The CDR3 has 19 amino acids. Germline CDR1 is KGHSH and CDR2 is LQKENI. The V segment lost 6 bases and the J segment 5 bases; nucleotides outside the gene matches: 24. CDR3 nucleotide sequence: TGTGCCAGCTCTACCAGTCTACTTCCGTTGGCAGGGGGCGTCAACGAGCAGTACTTC. Translated: CASSTSLLPLAGGVNEQYF.

The count of this clone is one. J is TRBJ1-1 and V is TRBV29-1, with 9 bases matching TRBD1. From germline, CDR1 is SQVTM and CDR2 ANQGSEA. The CDR3 runs 20 residues. J gave up 0 bases and V 4 bases, and 21 bases lay outside the gene matches. CDR3 residues: CSVGGGGDRDSWRMNTEAFF. As DNA, the CDR3 is TGCAGCGTTGGAGGCGGCGGGGACAGGGATTCTTGGCGGATGAACACTGAAGCTTTCTTT.

V and J are TRBV18 and TRBJ2-1, with 10 nucleotides matching TRBD2. Trimming at V came to 1 base and at J to 8 bases, leaving 2 bases not matched to a gene. CDR1 is KGHSH, CDR2 LQKENI, per germline. This CDR3 comprises 14 residues. The CDR3 nucleotides read TGTGCCAGCTCACCACGTCTAGCGGGAGATGAGCAGTTCTTC. This translates into CASSPRLAGDEQFF.

The chain couples TRBV11-2 to TRBJ2-7; no reliable D call. Per the germline V gene, CDR1 is SGHAT and CDR2 is FQNNGV. The CDR3 contains 11 residues. V was shortened by 1 base and J by 6 bases, with 4 bases between the two germline ends. The CDR3 region has the DNA TGTGCCAGCAGCTTAGCTCGCGAGCAGTACTTC. Its translation is CASSLAREQYF.

The rearrangement uses TRBV6-5 and TRBJ1-3; a possible D gene is TRBD1 (6 bases). In germline, CDR1 is MNHEY, CDR2 SVGAGI. CDR3 length equals 15 residues. The V end lost 4 bases, the J end lost 4 bases, and 14 bases lay between the germline ends. The CDR3 DNA is TGTGCCAGCAGTTCTGGTGGGGGGCAAGGAAACACCATATATTTT. Its protein is CASSSGGGQGNTIYF.